The 31 T cell receptor beta chains below come from one sample, sequenced in a study of blood T cell repertoires in COVID-19. Repertoires were generated with immunoSEQ multiplex PCR, while TCRdb's copy carries only in-frame clones and drops some. The sample has 390,000 or so clones, approximately 87% seen once. The sequenced material came from peripheral blood. These receptors originate from a woman in her twenties or thirties with COVID-19, enrolled during active disease.

The chain carries TRBV5-5 and TRBJ2-7, with D maybe TRBD2 (6 bases). Trimming cost V 7 bases and J 0 bases, with 14 bases left between them. The CDR3 covers 14 residues. The V gene's germline CDR1 is SGHKS and CDR2 YYEKEE (reference sequence). CDR3 coding DNA: TGTGCCAGCGCGGTACAGACTAGCTCCTACGAGCAGTACTTC. It translates to CASAVQTSSYEQYF.

The rearrangement uses TRBV7-9 and TRBJ1-4; possibly TRBD1 for D (5 bases). From germline, CDR1 is SEHNR and CDR2 FQNEAQ (reference sequence). The CDR3 extends over 16 amino acids. Deletions cut 3 bases from V and 3 bases from J, with 14 bases between. The DNA for the CDR3 is TGTGCCAGCAGCTTGGGGCTTGGGGTGGCTAATGAAAAACTGTTTTTT. Its protein is CASSLGLGVANEKLFF. The full variable domain, its missing parts supplied by reference TRBV7-9 and TRBJ1-4, is DTGVSQNPRHKITKRGQNVTFRCDPISEHNRLYWYRQTLGQGPEFLTYFQNEAQLEKSRLLSDRFSAERPKGSFSTLEIQRTEQGDSAMYLCASSLGLGVANEKLFFGSGTQLSVL.

The V and J genes are TRBV19 and TRBJ1-6, with no clear D. This CDR3 spans 12 amino acids. Trimming stripped 3 bases from V and 8 bases from J, with 5 bases between. The germline CDR1 and CDR2 sequences are LNHDA and SQIVND (reference sequence). CDR3 coding DNA: TGTGCCAGTAGTATTGGCTATTCACCCCTCCACTTT. It encodes CASSIGYSPLHF.

This clone was counted a single time. This chain links TRBV5-4 with TRBJ2-2; 12 bases are a match to TRBD2. Germline CDR1 reads SGHNT; CDR2 reads YYREEE (reference sequence). The V segment lost 4 bases and the J segment 4 bases; nucleotides outside the gene matches: 5. The CDR3 contains 16 residues. Here the CDR3 DNA reads TGTGCCAGCAGCCCTGGACTAGCGGGAAGCACCGGGGAGCTGTTTTTT. The encoded protein is CASSPGLAGSTGELFF.

CDR3 bases: TGTGCCAGCAGTTCACCGGTAGCGGGGTCCTACGAGCAGTACTTC. It specifies CASSSPVAGSYEQYF. The V and J genes are TRBV28 and TRBJ2-7; 8 nucleotides match TRBD2. The CDR3 length is 15 residues. CDR1 is MDHEN and CDR2 is SYDVKM in the germline V gene. Trimming cost V 4 bases and J 1 base; bases outside gene matches: 6.

The chain recombines TRBV28 with TRBJ1-5; D uncertain. There are 14 residues in the CDR3. The germline CDR1 and CDR2 sequences are MDHEN and SYDVKM. The V gene lost 3 bases and the J gene lost 3 bases, with 9 bases spanning the gap. CDR3 nucleotides: TGTGCCAGCAGTTTTTACAGTCTCAATCAGCCCCAGCATTTT. This sequence encodes CASSFYSLNQPQHF.

The chain joins TRBV5-1 to TRBJ1-2; 8 positions match TRBD1. The germline V gene has CDR1 SGHRS and CDR2 YFSETQ. V shed 2 bases and J 1 base; nucleotides not matched to a gene: 4. The CDR3 runs to 15 residues. The CDR3, as DNA: TGCGCCAGCAGCTTAGGACAGGGAATTAACTATGGCTACACCTTC. As protein: CASSLGQGINYGYTF.

J is TRBJ2-7 and V is TRBV5-6, with 9 bases that match TRBD2. Losses at the gene ends were 4 bases for V and 0 bases for J; bases not matched to a gene: 8. The CDR3 contains 16 residues. Germline-derived CDR1 and CDR2 are SGHDT and YYEEEE. CDR3 DNA sequence: TGTGCCAGCAGCGAGCTGAGACTAGCGGCCTCCTACGAGCAGTACTTC. Its translation: CASSELRLAASYEQYF.

V is TRBV6-6 and J is TRBJ1-1; D is undetermined. The germline V and J ends were trimmed by 2 bases and 10 bases, with 11 bases remaining between them. The CDR3 length is 12 residues. Looked up from germline, CDR1 is MNHNY and CDR2 is SVGAGI (reference sequence). The CDR3 loop reads CASSYKEGLAFF. For the CDR3, the DNA is TGTGCCAGCAGTTACAAGGAGGGTTTAGCTTTCTTT.

This clone has more than one count but fewer than ten. The chain links TRBV28 to TRBJ1-1; TRBD1 agrees at 9 bases. Germline lookup yields CDR1 MDHEN and CDR2 SYDVKM. The CDR3 runs to 16 residues. J was trimmed by 0 bases and V by 5 bases; bases with no gene match: 7. CDR3 sequence (DNA): TGTGCCAGCAGTCAAGGGACAGGGACCATGAACACTGAAGCTTTCTTT. It is translated as CASSQGTGTMNTEAFF.

The chain has TRBV9 and TRBJ2-3, with TRBD2 identical over 8 bases. The CDR3 loop spans 16 amino acids. Trimming took 4 bases from V and 6 from J; bases not matched to a gene: 13. Germline V lookup: CDR1 SGDLS, CDR2 YYNGEE. CDR3 loop: CASSPRASGPYDTQYF. CDR3 nucleotide sequence: TGTGCCAGCAGCCCGAGGGCTAGCGGGCCCTATGATACGCAGTATTTT.

J is TRBJ1-1 and V is TRBV24-1, with TRBD1 as a possible D gene (6 bases). The CDR3 is 16 amino acids. The ends were cut back, 4 bases at V and 2 bases at J, with 16 bases in the middle. The germline CDR1 and CDR2 sequences are KGHDR and SFDVKD. Written as DNA, the CDR3 is TGTGCCACCAGTGAGACCCCAGGGGCGGGTAACACTGAAGCTTTCTTT. Translation gives CATSETPGAGNTEAFF.

V usage is TRBV3-1 (or the pseudogene TRBV3-2) and J usage is TRBJ2-2; 9 bases match TRBD2. The CDR3 spans 17 residues. V lost 2 bases, J lost 5 bases, and 9 bases stayed unmatched. Germline loops: CDR1 LGHDT, CDR2 YNNKEL (reference sequence). The CDR3 sequence: CASSQPRSGSGTGELFF. The CDR3 nucleotides are TGTGCCAGCAGCCAACCTCGTAGCGGGAGTGGGACCGGGGAGCTGTTTTTT.

This clone occurred once. J is TRBJ2-1 and V is TRBV11-3; 8 bases align to TRBD2. The ends lost 2 bases at V and 2 bases at J; junction bases unmatched: 2. The germline V gene encodes CDR1 SGHNT and CDR2 YENEEA. CDR3 length: 15 amino acids. CDR3 in amino acids: CASSLNSGTYNEQFF. The CDR3 DNA sequence: TGTGCCAGCAGCTTAAATAGCGGGACCTACAATGAGCAGTTCTTC.

The V gene is TRBV21-1, the J gene TRBJ2-1; the D segment call TRBD2 is taken from the table without a DNA check. TRBV21-1 is recorded as a pseudogene. The CDR3 is made up of 18 amino acids. The CDR3 loop reads CASSKGARSGRARDEQFF. As DNA, the CDR3 is TGTGCCAGCAGCAAAGGAGCCCGCAGCGGGAGGGCCCGAGATGAGCAGTTCTTC.

The chain employs TRBV28 and TRBJ2-7, with 9 nucleotides matching TRBD1. The length of the CDR3 is 13 residues. Germline values: CDR1 MDHEN, CDR2 SYDVKM. The V segment lost 5 bases and the J segment 1 base; nucleotides outside the gene matches: 0. The CDR3 coding sequence is TGTGCCAGCAGTGGGACAGGGTCCTACGAGCAGTACTTC. It codes for CASSGTGSYEQYF.

The V and J genes are TRBV30 and TRBJ2-1; TRBD2 is a possible D gene (6 bases). The length of the CDR3 is 14 residues. V was pared by 7 bases and J by 8 bases, with 21 bases between. Germline values: CDR1 GTSNPN, CDR2 SVGIG (reference sequence). The CDR3 loop reads CASSRDWESDEQFF. The CDR3 DNA sequence: TGTGCCTCTTCAAGGGACTGGGAGAGCGATGAGCAGTTCTTC.

This sequence joins TRBV27 and TRBJ2-1; 9 bases are a match to TRBD2. The CDR3 sequence is 16 residues long. V lost 0 bases and J lost 8; bases outside the gene matches: 8. Germline V gives CDR1 MNHEY, CDR2 SMNVEV (reference sequence). DNA for the CDR3: TGTGCCAGCAGTTTATCGGGGCGGGAGGGCCTGGATGAGCAGTTCTTC. This gives the protein CASSLSGREGLDEQFF.

The J gene is TRBJ1-5, the V gene TRBV6-5; D is unresolved. Germline V gene sequence: CDR1 MNHEY, CDR2 SVGAGI. The CDR3 runs 14 residues. V lost 9 bases and J lost 3, with 15 bases in between. Written as DNA, the CDR3 is TGTGCCAGTGTATTGGCGGGGAACAATCAGCCCCAGCATTTT. It yields the protein CASVLAGNNQPQHF.

This chain joins TRBV24-1 and TRBJ1-1, with D uncertain. The CDR3 has 13 amino acids. CDR1 and CDR2 (germline): KGHDR, SFDVKD. V lost 6 bases, J lost 4 bases, and 11 bases lay in between. CDR3 residues: CATSRAAFTEAFF. CDR3 DNA sequence: TGTGCCACCAGTAGAGCAGCGTTCACTGAAGCTTTCTTT.

The chain uses TRBV18 and TRBJ2-5; no clear D gene. This CDR3 has 15 amino acids. V was clipped by 0 bases and J by 0 bases, with 8 bases between them. The germline V gene has CDR1 KGHSH and CDR2 LQKENI. The CDR3 protein is CASSPPGRHQETQYF. DNA for the CDR3: TGTGCCAGCTCACCACCGGGCAGACACCAAGAGACCCAGTACTTC.

A few counts support this clone. V usage is TRBV7-9 and J usage is TRBJ1-4; TRBD1 might be the D (6 bases). V lost 0 bases, J lost 8 bases, and 10 bases lay in between. From germline, CDR1 is SEHNR and CDR2 FQNEAQ (reference sequence). The CDR3 loop spans 14 amino acids. The CDR3 spells CASSLAQQGEKLFF. The DNA for the CDR3 is TGTGCCAGCAGCTTAGCACAACAGGGAGAAAAACTGTTTTTT.

The chain combines TRBV9 with TRBJ2-7; possible D gene TRBD1, 6 bases. Germline values: CDR1 SGDLS, CDR2 YYNGEE. The CDR3 extends over 12 amino acids. Trimming stripped 4 bases from V and 4 bases from J, with 9 bases between. This CDR3 reads CASSPTGYEQYF. CDR3 coding DNA: TGTGCCAGCAGCCCTACAGGGTACGAGCAGTACTTC.

CDR3 DNA: TGCGCCAGCAGCGACACAGGGAACACTGAAGCTTTCTTT. Translated, it gives CASSDTGNTEAFF. J is TRBJ1-1 and V is TRBV5-1; D is perhaps TRBD1 (5 bases). Trimming removed 4 bases at V and 1 base at J, with 8 bases between. The CDR3 has 13 amino acids. Germline V gene lookup returns CDR1 SGHRS and CDR2 YFSETQ.

This clone was observed a handful of times. Distinct nucleotide sequences in the sample also encode this CDR3. The CDR3 nucleotides are TGTGCCAGCAGTGAACAGGGAAACACTGAAGCTTTCTTT. Residues: CASSEQGNTEAFF. J is TRBJ1-1 and V is TRBV2; D might be TRBD1 (5 bases). Germline V gives CDR1 SNHLY, CDR2 FYNNEI. The V end was cut by 2 bases, the J end by 2 bases, with 6 bases between. The CDR3 is 13 amino acids.

This clone has only a few counts. The chain is built from TRBV4-1 and TRBJ2-7; 9 positions match TRBD2. V lost 0 bases, J lost 1 base, and 7 bases stayed unmatched. The CDR3 runs to 17 residues. The germline V gene encodes CDR1 MGHRA and CDR2 YSYEKL. Here the CDR3 reads CASSQEFSSGGSYEQYF. The CDR3 DNA follows: TGCGCCAGCAGCCAAGAGTTTAGTAGCGGGGGATCCTACGAGCAGTACTTC.

The gene calls are TRBV16 and TRBJ2-1; D is unresolved. CDR3 size: 13 residues. The germline V gene has CDR1 KGHSY and CDR2 FQNENV. Trimming took 2 bases from V and 5 from J, leaving 7 bases between them. The CDR3 sequence: CASSQALDNEQFF. CDR3 coding DNA: TGTGCCAGCAGCCAAGCCCTAGACAATGAGCAGTTCTTC.

V usage is TRBV4-1 and J usage is TRBJ1-4, with 7 bases fitting TRBD1. The CDR3 sequence is 14 residues long. The junction had 10 bases not matched to a gene; V was cut back by 4 bases and J by 11 bases. Germline CDR1 is MGHRA and CDR2 is YSYEKL. In DNA form, the CDR3 reads TGCGCCAGCAGCCCCGGGACAGAGGGATCTAAACTGTTTTTT. It translates to CASSPGTEGSKLFF.

The V call is TRBV19, the J call TRBJ2-2; weak D call: TRBD1 (6 bases). V lost 7 bases, J lost 0 bases, and 12 bases lay in between. The CDR3 length is 15 residues. In germline, CDR1 is LNHDA, CDR2 SQIVND (reference sequence). The CDR3 sequence is CASTPTGPNTGELFF. The CDR3 DNA sequence: TGTGCCAGTACTCCGACAGGCCCGAACACCGGGGAGCTGTTTTTT.

The chain employs TRBV10-1 and TRBJ1-3; TRBD1 aligns across 7 bases. This CDR3 is built from 14 residues. The V gene's germline CDR1 is WNHNN and CDR2 SYGVQD (reference sequence). The V and J ends lost 6 bases and 0 bases, in that order; junction bases with no gene match: 2. Here the CDR3 reads CASSRDSSGNTIYF. The DNA for the CDR3 is TGCGCCAGCAGCCGGGACAGCTCTGGAAACACCATATATTTT.

The V gene is TRBV4-1, the J gene TRBJ2-3, with TRBD2 matching over 9 bases. V was clipped by 0 bases and J by 2 bases; unmatched bases: 3. The CDR3 extends over 16 amino acids. The V gene's germline CDR1 is MGHRA and CDR2 YSYEKL. CDR3 in DNA: TGCGCCAGCAGCCAAGATGGCGGGAGGGCCACAGATACGCAGTATTTT. Protein: CASSQDGGRATDTQYF.